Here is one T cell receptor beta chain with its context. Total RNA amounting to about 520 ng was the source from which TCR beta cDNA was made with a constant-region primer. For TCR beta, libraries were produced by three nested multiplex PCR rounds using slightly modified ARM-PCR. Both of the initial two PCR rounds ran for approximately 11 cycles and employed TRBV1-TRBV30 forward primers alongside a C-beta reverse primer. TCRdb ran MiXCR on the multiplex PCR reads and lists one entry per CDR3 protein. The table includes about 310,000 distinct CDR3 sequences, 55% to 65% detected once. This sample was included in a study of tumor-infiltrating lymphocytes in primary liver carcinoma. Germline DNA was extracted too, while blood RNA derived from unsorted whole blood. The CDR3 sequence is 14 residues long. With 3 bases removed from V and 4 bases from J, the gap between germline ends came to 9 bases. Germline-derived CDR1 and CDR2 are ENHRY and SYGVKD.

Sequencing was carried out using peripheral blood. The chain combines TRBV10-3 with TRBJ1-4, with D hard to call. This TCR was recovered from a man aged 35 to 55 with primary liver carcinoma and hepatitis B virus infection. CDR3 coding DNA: TGTGCCATCAGTGATTTTGCTCTTAATGAAAAACTGTTTTTT. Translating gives CAISDFALNEKLFF.